These 10 T cell receptor beta chains came from one sample sequenced in a study of T cell changes during pregnancy in multiple sclerosis. Generated by immunoSEQ multiplex PCR, the TCRdb table keeps only in-frame clones and is missing some. The repertoire includes about 93,000 clones, 85% to 95% of them detected once, and more than 2% sits in the top ten. The sequences come from peripheral blood, collected after pregnancy. These TCRs come from a female donor with multiple sclerosis, enrolled in a pregnancy study.

The chain joins TRBV30 to TRBJ2-5, with 11 bases aligning to TRBD2. This CDR3 has 14 residues. Trimming took 3 bases from V and 4 from J; bases not matched to a gene: 4. CDR1 is GTSNPN and CDR2 is SVGIG in the germline V gene (reference sequence). The DNA for the CDR3 is TGTGCCTGGAGACTAGCGGGAGCTCCAGAGACCCAGTACTTC. It translates to CAWRLAGAPETQYF.

J is TRBJ1-1 and V is TRBV18; TRBD1 matches at 7 bases. This CDR3 is 15 amino acids long. CDR1 KGHSH and CDR2 LQKENI come from the germline V gene. J gave up 10 bases and V 3 bases, and 14 bases lay outside the gene matches. As DNA, the CDR3 is TGTGCCAGCTCACCCCAGGAGGGGGCTGTTTCAAGAGCTTTCTTT. Its translation: CASSPQEGAVSRAFF.

This chain connects TRBV6-5 to TRBJ2-1; 7 bases align to TRBD1. After removal of 2 bases from V and 3 bases from J, the junction contained 7 bases not matched to a gene. CDR1 is MNHEY and CDR2 is SVGAGI in the germline V gene. The CDR3 is made up of 16 amino acids. As DNA, the CDR3 is TGTGCCAGCAGTTACCCGAGTTCAGGGGGCTACAATGAGCAGTTCTTC. The encoded protein is CASSYPSSGGYNEQFF.

The chain employs TRBV18 and TRBJ2-7; TRBD2 matches at 7 bases. V gave up 1 base and J gave up 2 bases; unmatched junction bases: 2. The CDR3 consists of 14 residues. Germline CDR1 reads KGHSH; CDR2 reads LQKENI. The CDR3 DNA reads TGTGCCAGCTCACCACGCGGGAGAGCCTACGAGCAGTACTTC. This encodes CASSPRGRAYEQYF.

This sequence joins TRBV20-1 and TRBJ2-3; weak D call: TRBD2 (7 bases). The germline gives CDR1 DFQATT, CDR2 SNEGSKA (reference sequence). The CDR3 totals 11 residues. The V and J ends lost 3 bases and 14 bases respectively, with 15 bases between them. In nucleotides, the CDR3 is TGCAGTGCTAGTCGCGGGGGAGGGGGGTATTTT. Protein product: CSASRGGGGYF.

The V call is TRBV4-3, the J call TRBJ2-3, with 11 positions matching TRBD2. The junction had 9 bases not matched to a gene; V was cut back by 4 bases and J by 12 bases. The CDR3 is 14 residues long. Germline CDR1 LGHNA, CDR2 YSLEER. The CDR3, as DNA: TGCGCCAGCAGCCTTACTAGCGGGGGAGGGGCCCAGTATTTT. This gives the protein CASSLTSGGGAQYF.

This clone has only a few counts. This chain joins TRBV19 and TRBJ1-1; 9 bases agree with TRBD1. Germline V gives CDR1 LNHDA, CDR2 SQIVND (reference sequence). V was pared by 5 bases and J by 4 bases, with 5 bases of the junction left unmatched. There are 14 residues in the CDR3. The CDR3 loop reads CASSFTQGATEAFF. In DNA form, the CDR3 reads TGTGCCAGTAGTTTTACACAGGGGGCCACTGAAGCTTTCTTT.

The CDR3 loop is CASSLGSGSSYNEQFF. CDR3 nucleotides: TGTGCCAGCAGCTTAGGGTCCGGGAGCTCCTACAATGAGCAGTTCTTC. This sequence joins TRBV11-2 and TRBJ2-1; perhaps TRBD2 as D (6 bases). Per the germline V gene, CDR1 is SGHAT and CDR2 is FQNNGV. The CDR3 runs 16 residues. V lost 1 base and J 0 bases, leaving 10 bases between the germline ends. Full variable domain (missing parts from reference TRBV11-2 and TRBJ2-1): EAGVAQSPRYKIIEKRQSVAFWCNPISGHATLYWYQQILGQGPKLLIQFQNNGVVDDSQLPKDRFSAERLKGVDSTLKIQPAKLEDSAVYLCASSLGSGSSYNEQFFGPGTRLTVL.

This clone has only one observation. The chain has TRBV5-1 and TRBJ2-4; D is uncertain. V lost 8 bases and J lost 3, with 18 bases in between. In germline, CDR1 is SGHRS, CDR2 YFSETQ. This CDR3 comprises 15 residues. The CDR3 DNA reads TGCGCCAGGACGTCCAGCCCGACGGGCAAAAACATTCAGTACTTC. It codes for CARTSSPTGKNIQYF. Looking up the rest from reference TRBV5-1 and TRBJ2-4 gives the full variable domain: KAGVTQTPRYLIKTRGQQVTLSCSPISGHRSVSWYQQTPGQGLQFLFEYFSETQRNKGNFPGRFSGRQFSNSRSEMNVSTLELGDSALYLCARTSSPTGKNIQYFGAGTRLSVL.

The J gene is TRBJ2-2, the V gene TRBV7-6; D gene uncertain. From germline, CDR1 is SGHVS and CDR2 FNYEAQ. The CDR3 runs to 15 residues. Trimming shortened V by 1 base and J by 6 bases, and 12 bases separated the two germline ends. The CDR3 DNA is TGTGCCAGCAGCTTAGTAATGGAGATCCCCGGGGAGCTGTTTTTT. Encoded protein: CASSLVMEIPGELFF.